This T cell receptor beta chain was captured in a study of blood T cell repertoires in COVID-19. Sequencing used immunoSEQ multiplex PCR; TCRdb keeps in-frame clones, though not all of them. Found here are under 85,000 clones, around 85% of them singletons; the top ten hold 9% to 15%. V gave up 4 bases and J gave up 5 bases; unmatched junction bases: 7. Per the germline V gene, CDR1 is MDHEN and CDR2 is SYDVKM. CDR3 length equals 15 residues. The sequencing sample was made of peripheral blood. The chain uses TRBV28 and TRBJ1-5, with 8 nucleotides matching TRBD1. This receptor was obtained from a human donor in a cohort sampled during active COVID-19. The CDR3 nucleotides are TGTGCCAGCAGTTCCTCAGGGGGCCGGCATCAGCCCCAGCATTTT. It specifies CASSSSGGRHQPQHF.